This entry concerns a single T cell receptor (beta chain). Its antigen target is currently unknown. The record has no base qualities; no much larger clone is one base away. The immunoSEQ Assay was used to sequence TCRbeta CDR3 regions. After extraction, genomic DNA underwent amplification by bias-controlled multiplex PCR, followed by high-throughput sequencing. In the paper's pipeline: To quantify the absolute abundance of every unique TCRbeta CDR3 region, sequences were collapsed and filtered. T cell fraction was estimated by normalization of TCRbeta template counts to usable DNA, with usable DNA being measured through amplification of reference genes present in all nucleated cells. Repertoire TCRs were annotated as SARS-CoV-2-specific when V gene, CDR3 amino acid sequence and J gene were exactly matched to a known reactive TCR set. The reference SARS-CoV-2 TCR set was derived from MIRA and filtered for enrichment in COVID-19-positive ImmuneCODE repertoires, a step that removed public or cross-reactive TCRs. Using the MIRA antigens, annotated TCRs were further analysed by specific ORF or by position within an ORF. Breadth was defined as annotated unique rearrangements over total unique productive rearrangements; depth was the summed frequency of those rearrangements. Two-sided Wilcoxon rank-sum tests were used to compare TCR breadth between groups. TCRdb limited this immuneACCESS table to in-frame rearrangements with V and J called. A share of clones is missing; checked studies link under half to unresolved V genes, and the rest is unexplained. V and J calls and clone size are as listed in that table; D and trimming were resolved from the DNA. This sample gives about 680,000 clones in total; around 92% of them show up just once. Approximately 1.5% of the sample is in the top ten clones.

The treatment or condition label, as the study defines it: some 19 received Ad26.COV2.S at low or high dose, single or two shots; five or six received placebo; per-sample allocation not given. Repertoires of vaccine and placebo recipients were sequenced from samples taken on day 63 after the first injection. In Cohort 1b, 25 adults aged 18-55 years were enrolled at a single site in Boston, USA, between 29 July and 7 August 2020. Ad26.COV2.S was a replication-incompetent adenovirus type 26 vector that expressed a prefusion-stabilized SARS-CoV-2 spike protein derived from the original Wuhan strain. The sample comes from a study of Ad26.COV2.S vaccination and SARS-CoV-2 variants (dated by TCRdb to the early 2020s). In terms of the full investigation: Donors in the vaccine arm were drawn from COV1001, a phase I-IIa trial of Ad26.COV2.S in healthy adults that was multicentre, randomized, double-blind and placebo-controlled. TCRbeta repertoire sequencing was used to assess the specificity and breadth of SARS-CoV-2-reactive T cell receptors after Ad26.COV2.S vaccination. Trial participants were randomized into five groups of five: low-dose or high-dose Ad26.COV2.S given once or twice, or placebo on both occasions. Ad26.COV2.S was administered intramuscularly at 5 x 10^10 or 1 x 10^11 viral particles, either as a single shot or as two shots given 56 days apart. Throughout the experiments and outcome assessment, investigators stayed blinded to trial group allocation. The TCR-sequenced set comprised about 32 samples: approximately 19 Ad26.COV2.S vaccine recipients, 5 placebo recipients and 8 SARS-CoV-2 convalescent individuals.

Overall study outcomes, separate from this receptor: It was noted by the authors that total T cell responses may have been underestimated by the TCR breadth and depth analyses. Ad26.COV2.S recipients had higher spike-specific TCR breadth than placebo recipients (P = 0.0014). After vaccination, substantial breadth of spike-specific CD8+ and CD4+ T cell responses was reported. The study lacked the statistical power to compare responses across vaccine doses or regimens. Comparable non-spike TCR breadth was observed between vaccine and placebo recipients, consistent with only spike being contained in the vaccine.

V is pruned by 1 base and J by 8 bases, leaving 5 bases of the junction without a gene match. The germline V gene provides CDR1 SGHRS and CDR2 YFSETQ. From the cysteine through the phenylalanine, the CDR3 covers 15 amino acids. Left in the record is the CDR3 DNA by itself, 45 bases read in frame from the first base. This sample comprised peripheral blood, obtained in a trial of Ad26.COV2.S vaccine versus placebo. The receptor was derived from a person aged 18-65 years who received the Ad26.COV2.S COVID-19 vaccine or a placebo. This chain joins TRBV5-1 to TRBJ2-1; 11 central bases correspond to TRBD2. The nucleotide sequence reads as follows: TGCGCCAGCAGCTTGAGGGCTAGCGGGGGGTATGAGCAGTTCTTC. Translated, this is CASSLRASGGYEQFF.